This TCR beta chain originates from a study of regulatory T cells in long-lasting Graves disease. The study, taken as a whole, reports: More public clonotypes were shared by persistent patients (approximately 3,000) than by new patients (roughly 970). Persistent Graves' patients showed reduced TCR diversity versus newly diagnosed patients.

This clonotype showed up just a few times. Its antigen is not known. For TCR beta, libraries came from iRepertoire HTBI primers and Arm-PCR of CDR3 regions. MiXCR, applied by TCRdb to the multiplex PCR reads, yields one record per CDR3 protein. Of a few hundred thousand distinct CDR3 sequences listed, approximately 25% are singletons. Time point given: persistent/refractory GD, antithyroid drugs over 5 years with positive TRAb. Construction of the TCR library relied on RNA isolated from PBMCs. Graves' disease was diagnosed by American Thyroid Association guidelines. This sample comprised peripheral blood mononuclear cells (PBMCs), obtained when the disease was refractory, from a patient treated with antithyroid drugs. The sequence derives from a woman aged 40 to 50 with Graves disease.

CDR3 amino acids: CASSYSPKNEQETQYF. CDR3 DNA: TGTGCCAGCAGTTACTCGCCCAAAAACGAACAAGAGACCCAGTACTTC. V and J are TRBV6-2 or TRBV6-3 and TRBJ2-5, with D hard to call. Looked up from germline, CDR1 is MNHEY and CDR2 is SVGEGT. Between the trimmed V and J ends, which lost 0 bases and 2 bases, there was a span of 13 bases. This CDR3 contains 16 residues.